These 13 T cell receptor beta chains were all obtained from the same sample, sequenced in a study of cytomegalovirus exposure and HLA in healthy donors. PCR involved 60 Vbeta and 13 Jbeta primers. Data came from immunoSEQ multiplex PCR; TCRdb stores just in-frame clones and leaves some out. Altogether about 160,000 clones are present, approximately 80% being singletons, with the ten largest covering about 1.3%. The sample comprised PBMCs. The receptors were gathered from a man under 40 in good health and CMV-seronegative.

The chain recombines TRBV30 with TRBJ1-1, with D perhaps matching TRBD1 (5 bases). This CDR3 is 13 amino acids long. V was pared by 4 bases and J by 1 base, with 10 bases between. Looked up from germline, CDR1 is GTSNPN and CDR2 is SVGIG (reference sequence). The CDR3 region is CAWKQQENTEAFF. DNA for the CDR3: TGTGCCTGGAAGCAACAGGAGAACACTGAAGCTTTCTTT.

This clone was detected only once. The V and J genes are TRBV5-1 and TRBJ2-7; weak D call: TRBD1 (6 bases). Per the germline V gene, CDR1 is SGHRS and CDR2 is YFSETQ. Trimming removed 4 bases at V and 3 bases at J, with 11 bases between. There are 13 residues in the CDR3. The CDR3: CASSPRDIYEQYF. The CDR3 DNA follows: TGCGCCAGCAGCCCCCGGGACATCTACGAGCAGTACTTC. The whole variable domain, filled in from reference TRBV5-1 and TRBJ2-7, reads KAGVTQTPRYLIKTRGQQVTLSCSPISGHRSVSWYQQTPGQGLQFLFEYFSETQRNKGNFPGRFSGRQFSNSRSEMNVSTLELGDSALYLCASSPRDIYEQYFGPGTRLTVT.

This clone has only a few counts. The V and J genes are TRBV10-3 and TRBJ2-5, with TRBD1 as a possible D gene (6 bases). The CDR3 spans 15 residues. The V gene lost 3 bases and the J gene lost 0 bases, with 11 bases spanning the gap. Germline CDR1 ENHRY, CDR2 SYGVKD. CDR3 protein: CAISDFGQYQETQYF. The DNA of the CDR3 is TGTGCCATCAGTGACTTCGGACAGTACCAAGAGACCCAGTACTTC.

The chain links TRBV27 to TRBJ1-2; D not certain. Germline assignment: CDR1 MNHEY and CDR2 SMNVEV (reference sequence). The ends were cut back, 0 bases at V and 4 bases at J, with 9 bases in the middle. The length of the CDR3 is 14 residues. The CDR3, as DNA: TGTGCCAGCAGTTTATCCCGGGGATTCTATGGCTACACCTTC. It is translated as CASSLSRGFYGYTF.

The V and J genes are TRBV6-5 and TRBJ1-1; D is ambiguous. CDR1 MNHEY and CDR2 SVGAGI come from the germline V gene. The CDR3 covers 12 residues. Trimming took off 8 bases at V and 1 base at J, with 8 bases between the two ends. The CDR3 coding sequence is TGTGCCAGCGGGCCGGCGAACACTGAAGCTTTCTTT. Translating it yields CASGPANTEAFF.

This clone has just one count. V is TRBV2 and J is TRBJ2-1, with 8 nucleotides matching TRBD1. The junction had 7 bases not matched to a gene; V was cut back by 5 bases and J by 4 bases. CDR3 length: 15 residues. From germline, CDR1 is SNHLY and CDR2 FYNNEI. The CDR3 here is CASSTDRGIYNEQFF. The DNA for the CDR3 is TGTGCCAGCAGTACCGACAGGGGAATATACAATGAGCAGTTCTTC. The variable domain in full, completed from reference TRBV2 and TRBJ2-1, reads EPEVTQTPSHQVTQMGQEVILRCVPISNHLYFYWYRQILGQKVEFLVSFYNNEISEKSEIFDDQFSVERPDGSNFTLKIRSTKLEDSAMYFCASSTDRGIYNEQFFGPGTRLTVL.

The chain uses TRBV5-4 and TRBJ2-5; the match to TRBD2 covers 14 bases. V was clipped by 4 bases and J by 2 bases; unmatched bases: 4. The germline V gene encodes CDR1 SGHNT and CDR2 YYREEE (reference sequence). The CDR3 has 16 amino acids. The CDR3 coding sequence is TGTGCCAGCAGCATTAGACTAGCGGGGGGGCAAGAGACCCAGTACTTC. Protein sequence: CASSIRLAGGQETQYF.

This clone was recorded once. The chain recombines TRBV4-2 with TRBJ2-1; D gene ambiguous. The germline V gene encodes CDR1 LGHNA and CDR2 YNFKEQ. Trimming left V 3 bases short and J 8 bases short, with 8 bases between. This CDR3 spans 12 amino acids. The CDR3 sequence is CASSQGPYEQFF. The CDR3, as DNA: TGTGCCAGCAGCCAGGGCCCGTATGAGCAGTTCTTC.

The table lists this clone with a count of one. The rearrangement links TRBV5-1 to TRBJ1-2; a weak D match, TRBD1 (6 bases). CDR1 is SGHRS and CDR2 is YFSETQ in the germline V gene. The CDR3 extends over 12 amino acids. The V gene lost 4 bases and the J gene lost 6 bases, with 10 bases spanning the gap. CDR3 protein: CASSGDRHGYTF. CDR3 DNA: TGCGCCAGCAGCGGAGACAGGCATGGCTACACCTTC.

This chain links TRBV19 with TRBJ2-7, with D perhaps TRBD1 (6 bases). The ends were cut back, 3 bases at V and 1 base at J, with 13 bases in the middle. CDR1 LNHDA and CDR2 SQIVND come from the germline V gene (reference sequence). The length of the CDR3 is 15 residues. The CDR3 sequence: CASSMYPGHSYEQYF. The CDR3 DNA reads TGTGCCAGTAGTATGTACCCGGGACATTCCTACGAGCAGTACTTC.

Here the CDR3 reads CASSLEGAFSSYEQYF. The CDR3 DNA is TGTGCCAGCAGCTTAGAGGGGGCTTTCTCCTCCTACGAGCAGTACTTC. This chain connects TRBV7-9 to TRBJ2-7, with 7 bases matching TRBD1. After removal of 1 base from V and 0 bases from J, the junction contained 6 bases not matched to a gene. This CDR3 is built from 16 residues. Germline assignment: CDR1 SEHNR and CDR2 FQNEAQ (reference sequence).

This chain connects TRBV9 to TRBJ1-1; D gene ambiguous. The CDR3 runs to 13 residues. The germline V gene encodes CDR1 SGDLS and CDR2 YYNGEE. V was pared by 2 bases and J by 8 bases, with 13 bases between. In DNA form, the CDR3 reads TGTGCCAGCAGCGTGTCGACCTCGGGGGAAGCTTTCTTT. The encoded protein is CASSVSTSGEAFF.

V usage is TRBV23-1 and J usage is TRBJ1-5; 8 nucleotides match TRBD1. TRBV23-1 is sorted into the ORF group, with uncertain function. V lost 0 bases and J lost 1; bases outside the gene matches: 5. The CDR3 extends over 17 amino acids. The CDR3 nucleotides are TGCGCCAGCAGTCAATCGGACAGGGAACCGAGCAATCAGCCCCAGCATTTT. It encodes CASSQSDREPSNQPQHF.